The rows below give T cell receptor beta chains drawn from one sample of a study of T cell responses to AZD1222 COVID-19 vaccine. Sequencing was performed with immunoSEQ multiplex PCR; in TCRdb, only in-frame clones are kept and a portion is missing. The top ten hold 6.9% of the sample, which has about 150,000 clones, less than 90% seen once. Source: peripheral blood, taken after recovery from COVID-19. The receptors were sampled from an adult who had recovered from COVID-19. Each CDR3 is given with its conserved first and last residue. The D gene is left open where the match is weak. The size entry is marked missing in some rows and otherwise reads once, few, many or a size class.

j_call: TRBJ1-1
d_call: .
v_call: TRBV19
clone_size: .
cdr3_aa: CASSTNIYSPEAFF
cdr3_nt: TGTGCCAGTAGTACTAACATCTATTCGCCTGAAGCTTTCTTT

j_call: TRBJ1-1
d_call: .
v_call: TRBV10-3
clone_size: .
cdr3_aa: CAISERNMNTEAFF
cdr3_nt: TGTGCCATCAGTGAACGGAACATGAACACTGAAGCTTTCTTT

j_call: TRBJ2-3
d_call: .
v_call: TRBV3-1/TRBV3-2
clone_size: .
cdr3_aa: CASSQGITDTQYF
cdr3_nt: TGTGCCAGCAGCCAAGGGATCACAGATACGCAGTATTTT

j_call: TRBJ1-2
d_call: .
v_call: TRBV29-1
clone_size: .
cdr3_aa: CSVVAGTASNYGYTF
cdr3_nt: TGCAGCGTTGTGGCAGGGACGGCGTCTAACTATGGCTACACCTTC

j_call: TRBJ2-7
d_call: .
v_call: TRBV28
clone_size: .
cdr3_aa: CASSLTPAGYEQYF
cdr3_nt: TGTGCCAGCAGTTTGACTCCGGCGGGCTACGAGCAGTACTTC

j_call: TRBJ1-5
d_call: TRBD1
v_call: TRBV6-2/TRBV6-3
clone_size: .
cdr3_aa: CASSYSLGQVSQPQHF
cdr3_nt: TGTGCCAGCAGTTACTCCCTGGGACAGGTGAGTCAGCCCCAGCATTTT

j_call: TRBJ1-2
d_call: .
v_call: TRBV19
clone_size: .
cdr3_aa: CASSISVYGYTF
cdr3_nt: TGTGCCAGTAGTATCAGTGTCTATGGCTACACCTTC

j_call: TRBJ1-3
d_call: .
v_call: TRBV19
clone_size: .
cdr3_aa: CASSFQGVSGNTIYF
cdr3_nt: TGTGCCAGTAGTTTCCAAGGGGTCTCTGGAAACACCATATATTTT

j_call: TRBJ1-3
d_call: TRBD1
v_call: TRBV6-5
clone_size: .
cdr3_aa: CASSYFQGAMGNTIYF
cdr3_nt: TGTGCCAGCAGTTACTTCCAGGGGGCGATGGGAAACACCATATATTTT

j_call: TRBJ2-1
d_call: .
v_call: TRBV20-1
clone_size: once
cdr3_aa: CSARDQRHTFF
cdr3_nt: TGCAGTGCTAGAGACCAAAGACATACATTCTTC

j_call: TRBJ1-5
d_call: .
v_call: TRBV19
clone_size: .
cdr3_aa: CASSRPRSNQPQHF
cdr3_nt: TGTGCCAGTAGTAGGCCGAGGAGCAATCAGCCCCAGCATTTT

j_call: TRBJ1-6
d_call: .
v_call: TRBV7-6
clone_size: .
cdr3_aa: CASSLKADSPLHF
cdr3_nt: TGTGCCAGCAGCTTAAAGGCGGATTCACCCCTCCACTTT

j_call: TRBJ2-5
d_call: .
v_call: TRBV5-1
clone_size: .
cdr3_aa: CASSFEEETQYF
cdr3_nt: TGCGCCAGCAGCTTCGAGGAAGAGACCCAGTACTTC

j_call: TRBJ1-5
d_call: .
v_call: TRBV28
clone_size: .
cdr3_aa: CASKQTNQPQHF
cdr3_nt: TGTGCCAGCAAGCAGACTAATCAGCCCCAGCATTTT

j_call: TRBJ1-1
d_call: .
v_call: TRBV5-6
clone_size: .
cdr3_aa: CASRTKTGGAFF
cdr3_nt: TGTGCCAGCAGGACGAAGACCGGGGGAGCTTTCTTT

j_call: TRBJ2-5
d_call: .
v_call: TRBV7-3
clone_size: once
cdr3_aa: CASSLTASSETQYF
cdr3_nt: TGTGCCAGCAGCCTTACAGCGTCCTCGGAGACCCAGTACTTC

j_call: TRBJ2-7
d_call: .
v_call: TRBV2
clone_size: .
cdr3_aa: CASIRGTGSYEQYF
cdr3_nt: TGTGCCAGCATTAGGGGGACGGGCTCCTACGAGCAGTACTTC

j_call: TRBJ2-2
d_call: .
v_call: TRBV9
clone_size: .
cdr3_aa: CASSVGSAAFLNTGELFF
cdr3_nt: TGTGCCAGCAGCGTAGGGTCAGCCGCCTTCCTCAACACCGGGGAGCTGTTTTTT

j_call: TRBJ1-2
d_call: TRBD1
v_call: TRBV5-4
clone_size: .
cdr3_aa: CASSLADRGVYGYTF
cdr3_nt: TGTGCCAGCAGCTTGGCCGACAGGGGTGTCTATGGCTACACCTTC

j_call: TRBJ2-7
d_call: .
v_call: TRBV11-2
clone_size: .
cdr3_aa: CASREWGANEQYF
cdr3_nt: TGTGCCAGCCGCGAATGGGGGGCCAACGAGCAGTACTTC

j_call: TRBJ2-4
d_call: .
v_call: TRBV18
clone_size: .
cdr3_aa: CASSPQRVHIQYF
cdr3_nt: TGTGCCAGCTCCCCTCAGAGGGTACACATTCAGTACTTC

j_call: TRBJ2-1
d_call: TRBD2
v_call: TRBV4-1
clone_size: .
cdr3_aa: CASSQRSASGGAESYNEQFF
cdr3_nt: TGCGCCAGCAGCCAAAGGTCGGCTAGCGGGGGGGCGGAAAGTTACAATGAGCAGTTCTTC

j_call: TRBJ1-6
d_call: .
v_call: TRBV6-5
clone_size: .
cdr3_aa: CASGQPAYNSPLHF
cdr3_nt: TGTGCCAGCGGACAACCCGCTTATAATTCACCCCTCCACTTT

j_call: TRBJ2-3
d_call: TRBD2
v_call: TRBV18
clone_size: .
cdr3_aa: CASSSEASGPLKDF
cdr3_nt: TGTGCCAGCTCATCGGAGGCTAGCGGGCCTCTAAAGGATTTT

j_call: TRBJ1-2
d_call: .
v_call: TRBV27
clone_size: .
cdr3_aa: CASSFGGGSITF
cdr3_nt: .

j_call: TRBJ2-2
d_call: TRBD1
v_call: TRBV11-1
clone_size: .
cdr3_aa: CASSPDRARTGELFF
cdr3_nt: TGTGCCAGCAGCCCCGACAGGGCCCGCACCGGGGAGCTGTTTTTT

j_call: TRBJ2-7
d_call: TRBD1
v_call: TRBV7-9
clone_size: once
cdr3_aa: CASSRGQGKAYEQYF
cdr3_nt: TGTGCCAGCAGCCGAGGACAGGGGAAGGCCTACGAGCAGTACTTC

j_call: TRBJ1-5
d_call: TRBD1
v_call: TRBV28
clone_size: .
cdr3_aa: CASSYGTGGLVSNQPQHF
cdr3_nt: TGTGCCAGCAGTTACGGGACAGGGGGGTTGGTTAGCAATCAGCCCCAGCATTTT

j_call: TRBJ1-1
d_call: .
v_call: TRBV28
clone_size: .
cdr3_aa: CASPPGQQLNMNTEAFF
cdr3_nt: TGTGCCAGTCCGCCGGGGCAGCAGCTTAACATGAACACTGAAGCTTTCTTT

j_call: TRBJ2-7
d_call: TRBD1
v_call: TRBV4-3
clone_size: .
cdr3_aa: CASSPSTGGEQYF
cdr3_nt: TGCGCCAGCAGCCCTTCAACAGGGGGCGAGCAGTACTTC

j_call: TRBJ1-3
d_call: .
v_call: TRBV2
clone_size: .
cdr3_aa: CASSVSRTGNTIYF
cdr3_nt: TGTGCCAGCAGTGTGAGCAGGACTGGAAACACCATATATTTT

j_call: TRBJ2-7
d_call: .
v_call: TRBV6-2/TRBV6-3
clone_size: .
cdr3_aa: CASSYVEGRSGYEQYF
cdr3_nt: TGTGCCAGCAGTTACGTGGAGGGCAGGTCAGGATACGAGCAGTACTTC

j_call: TRBJ1-1
d_call: .
v_call: TRBV4-2
clone_size: .
cdr3_aa: CASSQNAGKPEAFF
cdr3_nt: TGTGCCAGCAGCCAAAACGCGGGCAAACCTGAAGCTTTCTTT

j_call: TRBJ1-1
d_call: TRBD1
v_call: TRBV5-1
clone_size: .
cdr3_aa: CASSLTGEPEAFF
cdr3_nt: TGCGCCAGCAGCTTGACAGGGGAGCCTGAAGCTTTCTTT

j_call: TRBJ2-7
d_call: .
v_call: TRBV6-6
clone_size: .
cdr3_aa: CASSPDGNYEQYF
cdr3_nt: TGTGCCAGCAGCCCGGACGGAAACTACGAGCAGTACTTC

j_call: TRBJ2-1
d_call: .
v_call: TRBV28
clone_size: .
cdr3_aa: CASSPDTSSYNEQFF
cdr3_nt: TGTGCCAGCAGTCCCGACACGAGCTCCTACAATGAGCAGTTCTTC

j_call: TRBJ2-7
d_call: TRBD2
v_call: TRBV7-8
clone_size: few
cdr3_aa: CASSLRAGPYEQYF
cdr3_nt: TGTGCCAGCAGCTTACGAGCGGGGCCCTACGAGCAGTACTTC

j_call: TRBJ2-1
d_call: .
v_call: TRBV27
clone_size: .
cdr3_aa: CASSLEGGRGNEQFF
cdr3_nt: TGTGCCAGCAGTTTAGAGGGGGGCCGGGGGAATGAGCAGTTCTTC

j_call: TRBJ1-4
d_call: .
v_call: TRBV3-1/TRBV3-2
clone_size: .
cdr3_aa: CASSQRQGGEKLFF
cdr3_nt: TGTGCCAGCAGCCAAAGGCAGGGAGGAGAAAAACTGTTTTTT

j_call: TRBJ2-5
d_call: .
v_call: TRBV3-1/TRBV3-2
clone_size: .
cdr3_aa: CASSPPGAGWEETQYF
cdr3_nt: TGTGCCAGCAGCCCACCGGGGGCGGGATGGGAAGAGACCCAGTACTTC